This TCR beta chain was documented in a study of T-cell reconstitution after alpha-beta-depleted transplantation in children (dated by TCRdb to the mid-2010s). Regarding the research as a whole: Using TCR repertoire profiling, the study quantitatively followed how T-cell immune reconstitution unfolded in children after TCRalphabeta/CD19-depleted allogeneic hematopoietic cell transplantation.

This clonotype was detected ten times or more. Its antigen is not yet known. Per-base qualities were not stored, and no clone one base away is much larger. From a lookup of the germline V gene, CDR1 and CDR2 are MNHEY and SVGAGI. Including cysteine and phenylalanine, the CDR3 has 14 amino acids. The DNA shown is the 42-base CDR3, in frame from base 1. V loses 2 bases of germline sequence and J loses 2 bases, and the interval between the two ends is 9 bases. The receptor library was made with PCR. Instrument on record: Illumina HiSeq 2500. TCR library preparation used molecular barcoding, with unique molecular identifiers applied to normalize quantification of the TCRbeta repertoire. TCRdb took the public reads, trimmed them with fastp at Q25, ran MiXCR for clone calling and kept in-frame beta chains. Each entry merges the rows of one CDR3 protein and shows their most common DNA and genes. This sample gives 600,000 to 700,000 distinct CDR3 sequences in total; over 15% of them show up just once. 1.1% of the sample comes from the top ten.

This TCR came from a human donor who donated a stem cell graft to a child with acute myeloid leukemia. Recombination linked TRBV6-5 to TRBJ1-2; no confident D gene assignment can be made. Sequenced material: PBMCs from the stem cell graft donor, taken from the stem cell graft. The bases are TGTGCCAGCAGTTACCGAGCAACAAACTATGGCTACACCTTC. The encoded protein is CASSYRATNYGYTF.